Listed below are T cell receptor beta chains from one sample, sequenced in a study of T cells after yellow fever vaccination. TCRdb reprocessed the 5' RACE reads via MiXCR and lists one record per CDR3 protein. The sample records about 630,000 distinct CDR3 sequences, 12% being singletons. Sequenced here: PBMCs, sampled on the day of the yellow fever booster vaccination. All receptors derive from a man between 25 and 39 years old who received the YFV17D yellow fever vaccine. Both conserved end residues are part of each CDR3. Fields, in order: D gene, J gene, clone size, V gene, CDR3 protein, CDR3 DNA. A D gene is named only where the DNA matches it firmly. Clone size is stated in some rows and not others, as once, few, many or a class when expanded.

D: TRBD2
J: TRBJ2-5
size: few
V: TRBV7-2
CDR3: CASSESGTRETQYF
DNA: TGTGCCAGCAGCGAGAGCGGGACTCGGGAGACCCAGTACTTC

D: NA
J: TRBJ2-5
size: NA
V: TRBV29-1
CDR3: CSVVRPGLGKETQYF
DNA: TGCAGCGTTGTACGCCCGGGACTTGGGAAAGAGACCCAGTACTTC

D: TRBD1
J: TRBJ1-1
size: few
V: TRBV18
CDR3: CASSPIGTGEPNTEAFF
DNA: TGTGCCAGCTCACCAATCGGGACAGGGGAACCGAACACTGAAGCTTTCTTT

D: NA
J: TRBJ2-5
size: NA
V: TRBV30
CDR3: CAWSVGPAKTQYF
DNA: TGTGCCTGGAGTGTAGGCCCGGCAAAGACCCAGTACTTC

D: TRBD2
J: TRBJ2-3
size: NA
V: TRBV20-1
CDR3: CSAITSGRQSTDTQYF
DNA: TGCAGTGCTATAACTAGCGGGAGGCAAAGCACAGATACGCAGTATTTT

D: TRBD1
J: TRBJ2-5
size: NA
V: TRBV13
CDR3: CASSSPIPTGKQETQYF
DNA: TGTGCCAGCAGCTCACCCATCCCGACAGGGAAACAAGAGACCCAGTACTTC

D: NA
J: TRBJ1-5
size: NA
V: TRBV6-5
CDR3: CASSSVTGQPQHF
DNA: TGTGCCAGCAGTTCGGTAACCGGGCAGCCCCAGCATTTT

D: TRBD2
J: TRBJ2-1
size: few
V: TRBV20-1
CDR3: CSAPGLAGGGEQFF
DNA: TGCAGTGCTCCGGGACTAGCGGGAGGTGGTGAGCAGTTCTTC

D: TRBD1
J: TRBJ1-1
size: NA
V: TRBV2
CDR3: CASSGDRGTAFF
DNA: TGTGCCAGCAGTGGAGACAGGGGTACTGCTTTCTTT

D: TRBD1
J: TRBJ1-4
size: NA
V: TRBV7-2
CDR3: CASSQTGIEEKLFF
DNA: TGTGCCAGCAGCCAGACAGGGATTGAAGAAAAACTGTTTTTT

D: NA
J: TRBJ2-3
size: many
V: TRBV5-4
CDR3: CASSLGASDTQYF
DNA: TGTGCCAGCAGCTTGGGGGCTTCGGATACGCAGTATTTT

D: TRBD2
J: TRBJ2-3
size: many
V: TRBV4-3
CDR3: CASSPGLARSTDTQYF
DNA: TGCGCCAGCAGCCCAGGACTAGCGAGGTCCACAGATACGCAGTATTTT

D: TRBD1
J: TRBJ2-7
size: few
V: TRBV6-5
CDR3: CASSYTGQGAYEQYF
DNA: TGTGCCAGCAGTTATACCGGACAGGGGGCCTACGAGCAGTACTTC

D: TRBD2
J: TRBJ2-2
size: few
V: TRBV27
CDR3: CASTPGGGGLPGELFF
DNA: TGTGCCAGCACCCCCGGTGGGGGGGGACTTCCCGGGGAGCTGTTTTTT

D: TRBD1
J: TRBJ1-1
size: NA
V: TRBV6-5
CDR3: CASSYDRGYSEAFF
DNA: TGTGCCAGCAGTTACGACAGGGGGTACTCTGAAGCTTTCTTT

D: NA
J: TRBJ1-5
size: few
V: TRBV12-3/TRBV12-4
CDR3: CASSLIGGKANQPQHF
DNA: TGTGCCAGCAGTTTGATTGGAGGGAAGGCCAATCAGCCCCAGCATTTT

D: NA
J: TRBJ2-1
size: NA
V: TRBV7-8
CDR3: CASSLQGFEQFF
DNA: TGTGCCAGCAGCTTACAGGGATTTGAGCAGTTCTTC

D: NA
J: TRBJ2-3
size: NA
V: TRBV14
CDR3: CASSQGRRPRGTQYF
DNA: TGTGCCAGCAGCCAAGGTCGGCGTCCACGCGGTACGCAGTATTTT

D: TRBD1
J: TRBJ1-5
size: NA
V: TRBV29-1
CDR3: CSVGDSYSNQPQHF
DNA: TGCAGCGTAGGGGACAGTTATAGCAATCAGCCCCAGCATTTT

D: NA
J: TRBJ1-1
size: few
V: TRBV7-2
CDR3: CASSSHTKGGEAFF
DNA: TGTGCCAGCAGTTCCCACACCAAAGGGGGTGAAGCTTTCTTT

D: TRBD2
J: TRBJ2-3
size: few
V: TRBV12-3/TRBV12-4
CDR3: CASSMTGLPTDTQYF
DNA: TGTGCCAGCAGTATGACGGGACTACCAACAGATACGCAGTATTTT